Shown below are 5 T cell receptor beta chains from a single sample sequenced in a study of cytomegalovirus exposure and HLA in healthy donors. PCR used 60 Vbeta primers and 13 Jbeta primers. Only in-frame clones appear in the TCRdb table, and some are missing; sequencing was by immunoSEQ multiplex PCR. The sample contains 150,000 or so clones, around 80% of which appear only once. The sample taken for sequencing was PBMCs. The receptors were sampled from a woman in her forties in good health and CMV-seropositive.

The CDR3, as DNA: TGTGCCAGGGCCGGGGGGGTTTACAATGAGCAGTTCTTC. Protein: CARAGGVYNEQFF. The chain links TRBV30 to TRBJ2-1; 8 bases fit TRBD2. V dropped 8 bases and J dropped 4; count of bases not matched to a gene: 7. The CDR3 extends over 13 amino acids. Germline V CDR1 and CDR2: GTSNPN, SVGIG (reference sequence).

This rearrangement joins TRBV7-9 to TRBJ1-4; TRBD1 aligns across 12 bases. From germline, CDR1 is SEHNR and CDR2 FQNEAQ (reference sequence). V trimming: 5 bases; J trimming: 2 bases; junction bases outside the gene matches: 9. The CDR3 is made up of 18 amino acids. CDR3 DNA sequence: TGTGCCAGCAGCCACCGGGACAGGGGGCGAGCGACTAATGAAAAACTGTTTTTT. Translated, it gives CASSHRDRGRATNEKLFF.

CDR3 coding DNA: TGTGCCAGCAGCTTGCCGGCAGGGGGGATCTCTGGGGCCAACGTCCTGACTTTC. It yields the protein CASSLPAGGISGANVLTF. The V gene is TRBV5-4, the J gene TRBJ2-6; weak D call: TRBD1 (7 bases). The CDR3 is 18 amino acids. Per germline, CDR1 SGHNT and CDR2 YYREEE (reference sequence). Trimming shortened V by 1 base and J by 0 bases, and 14 bases separated the two germline ends.

This rearrangement joins TRBV7-9 to TRBJ2-7; D is possibly TRBD2 (6 bases). The germline V gene has CDR1 SEHNR and CDR2 FQNEAQ (reference sequence). CDR3 size: 13 residues. The V end was cut by 7 bases, the J end by 9 bases, with 19 bases between. The CDR3 reads CASTPSGESPQYF. As DNA, the CDR3 is TGTGCCAGCACTCCATCGGGGGAGTCTCCGCAGTACTTC.

This clone was counted a single time. The junction and the germline gene differ at one end; a read error may be behind it. The V call is TRBV5-1, the J call TRBJ2-1, with D perhaps TRBD2 (5 bases). The CDR3 sequence is 15 residues long. Germline V gene lookup returns CDR1 SGHRS and CDR2 YFSETQ. The CDR3 loop reads CASSLAPTRYNEQFF. The CDR3 nucleotides read TGCGCCAGCAGTTTGGCCCCAACTAGATACAATGAGCAGTTCTTC. Using reference TRBV5-1 and TRBJ2-1 for the parts outside the CDR3, the full variable domain is KAGVTQTPRYLIKTRGQQVTLSCSPISGHRSVSWYQQTPGQGLQFLFEYFSETQRNKGNFPGRFSGRQFSNSRSEMNVSTLELGDSALYLCASSLAPTRYNEQFFGPGTRLTVL.